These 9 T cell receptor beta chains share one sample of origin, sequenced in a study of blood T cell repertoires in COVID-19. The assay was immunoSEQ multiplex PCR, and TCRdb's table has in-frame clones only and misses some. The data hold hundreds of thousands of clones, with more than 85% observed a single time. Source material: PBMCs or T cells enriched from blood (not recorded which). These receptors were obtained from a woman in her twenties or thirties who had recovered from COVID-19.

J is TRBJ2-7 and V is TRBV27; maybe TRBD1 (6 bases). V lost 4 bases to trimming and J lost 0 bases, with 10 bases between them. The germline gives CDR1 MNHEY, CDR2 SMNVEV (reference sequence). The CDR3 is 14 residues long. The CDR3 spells CASSSDRNSYEQYF. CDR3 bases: TGTGCCAGCAGTTCAGACAGGAACTCCTACGAGCAGTACTTC.

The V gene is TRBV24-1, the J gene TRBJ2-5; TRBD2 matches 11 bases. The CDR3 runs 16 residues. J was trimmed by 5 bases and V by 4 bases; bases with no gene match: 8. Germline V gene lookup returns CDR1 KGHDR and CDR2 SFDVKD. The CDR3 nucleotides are TGTGCCACCAGTGACGGGACTAGCGGTAGAGTGGAGACCCAGTACTTC. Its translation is CATSDGTSGRVETQYF.

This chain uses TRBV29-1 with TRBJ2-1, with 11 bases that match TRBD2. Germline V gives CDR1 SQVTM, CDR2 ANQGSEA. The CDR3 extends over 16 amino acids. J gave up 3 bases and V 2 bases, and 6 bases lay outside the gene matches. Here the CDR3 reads CSVERPGTSGYNEQFF. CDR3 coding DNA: TGCAGCGTTGAACGTCCCGGGACTAGCGGCTACAATGAGCAGTTCTTC.

The CDR3 sequence: CASSVRTGDGYTF. CDR3 nucleotide sequence: TGTGCCAGCAGTGTAAGGACAGGGGACGGCTACACCTTC. The V call is TRBV25-1, the J call TRBJ1-2; 9 bases are shared with TRBD1. This CDR3 comprises 13 residues. In germline, CDR1 is MGHDK, CDR2 SYGVNS. The V and J ends lost 4 bases and 8 bases, in that order; junction bases with no gene match: 5.

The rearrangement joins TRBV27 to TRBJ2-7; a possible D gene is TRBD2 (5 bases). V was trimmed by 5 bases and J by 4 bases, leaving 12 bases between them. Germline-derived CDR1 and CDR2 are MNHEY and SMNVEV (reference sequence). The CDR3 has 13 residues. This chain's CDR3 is CASSIGGRYEQYF. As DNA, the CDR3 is TGTGCCAGCAGTATAGGAGGACGTTACGAGCAGTACTTC.

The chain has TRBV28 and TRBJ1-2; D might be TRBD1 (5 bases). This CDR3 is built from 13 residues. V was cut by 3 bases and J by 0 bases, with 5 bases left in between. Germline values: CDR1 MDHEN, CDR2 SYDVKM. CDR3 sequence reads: CASSLTANYGYTF. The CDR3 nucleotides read TGTGCCAGCAGTTTGACAGCTAACTATGGCTACACCTTC.

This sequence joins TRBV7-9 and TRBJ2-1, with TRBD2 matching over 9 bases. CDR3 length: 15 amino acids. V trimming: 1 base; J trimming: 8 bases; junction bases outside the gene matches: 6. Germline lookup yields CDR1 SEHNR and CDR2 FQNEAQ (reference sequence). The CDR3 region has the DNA TGTGCCAGCAGCTTAGGGGGTAGCGGGAGAGATGAGCAGTTCTTC. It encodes CASSLGGSGRDEQFF.

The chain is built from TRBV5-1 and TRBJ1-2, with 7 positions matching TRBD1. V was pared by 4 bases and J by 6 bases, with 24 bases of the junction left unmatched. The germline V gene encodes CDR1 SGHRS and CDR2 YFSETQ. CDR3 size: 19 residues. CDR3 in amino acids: CASSHPTDRAILHPNGYTF. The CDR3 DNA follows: TGCGCCAGCAGCCACCCAACCGACAGGGCTATCCTTCACCCAAATGGCTACACCTTC.

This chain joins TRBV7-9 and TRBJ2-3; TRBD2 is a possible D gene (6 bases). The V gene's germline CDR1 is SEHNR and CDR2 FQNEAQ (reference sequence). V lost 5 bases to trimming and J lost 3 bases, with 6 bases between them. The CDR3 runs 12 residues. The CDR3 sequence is CASSGLTDTQYF. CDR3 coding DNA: TGTGCCAGCAGCGGACTAACAGATACGCAGTATTTT.